This T cell receptor beta chain derives from a study of blood T cell repertoires in COVID-19. As for the study in general: Donors in the United States, Italy and Spain gave samples during acute or convalescent COVID-19. From T cells, B-cell-depleted T cells, or PBMCs came the material, which was cDNA or gDNA.

CDR3 length: 15 amino acids. The germline CDR1 and CDR2 sequences are SGHTA and FQGTGA. V lost 6 bases, J lost 1 base, and 4 bases stayed unmatched. The authors' processing: By means of reference gene primer amplification, nucleated cell counts were estimated. The table came from immunoSEQ multiplex PCR; TCRdb's copy has only in-frame clones and leaves some out. The V and J calls and clone size are taken from that table; D and trimming were inferred from the DNA. The sample carries under 250,000 clones, 80% to 85% recorded once. The source is a woman aged 25 to 45 who had recovered from COVID-19. This chain uses TRBV7-3 with TRBJ2-5; TRBD2 matches at 11 bases. The source material was peripheral blood. CDR3 DNA: TGTGCCAGCAGTCACGGGACTAGCGGCCAAGAGACCCAGTACTTC. It codes for CASSHGTSGQETQYF.